The clone carrying this TCR beta chain was counted between two and nine times. What it recognizes is unknown. This CDR3 spans 14 amino acids. V lost 2 bases and J 2 bases, leaving 6 bases between the germline ends. The germline V gene has CDR1 SEHNR and CDR2 FQNEAQ (reference sequence). The assay that was used to sequence DNA from cultured CD4+ T cells was the Oncomine TCR Beta short-read assay. From the PCR reads, TCRdb called clonotypes with MiXCR, one entry per CDR3 protein. The table has 12,000 or so distinct CDR3 sequences, 20% seen once. These data originate in a study of vaccination and CD4 T cells after COVID-19. The treatment: approximately 9-day PBMC culture with coronavirus spike peptide pools or control peptides (ViraFEST assay).

Sequenced here: CD4+ T cells from blood, cultured in vitro, sampled before SARS-CoV-2 vaccination. This chain links TRBV7-9 with TRBJ1-4; D gene uncertain. This clonotype was obtained from a human donor who received a COVID-19 vaccine. CDR3 amino acids: CASSLPGTNEKLFF. DNA for the CDR3: TGTGCCAGCAGCTTACCCGGGACTAATGAAAAACTGTTTTTT.